The 11 T cell receptor beta chains below were found in one sample sequenced in a study of blood T cells in healthy people across ages. A J-beta primer mix and a sample-barcoded 5' primer were used in a second PCR of roughly 6 to 11 cycles. TCRdb re-called the 5' RACE reads with MiXCR, one entry per CDR3 protein. The repertoire holds 550,000 to 800,000 distinct CDR3 sequences, with about a third as singletons. Sequenced material: blood. The receptor source for this set is a woman older than 75 in good health.

The chain combines TRBV9 with TRBJ1-1, with a possible D match to TRBD1 (6 bases). This CDR3 comprises 15 residues. Germline V gives CDR1 SGDLS, CDR2 YYNGEE. V lost 4 bases and J 0 bases, leaving 13 bases between the germline ends. CDR3 region: CASSNRDTMNTEAFF. CDR3 coding DNA: TGTGCCAGCAGCAACCGGGACACCATGAACACTGAAGCTTTCTTT.

This clonotype was seen a single time. J is TRBJ2-1 and V is TRBV4-2; no reliable D call. The CDR3 runs to 17 residues. The germline CDR1 and CDR2 sequences are LGHNA and YNFKEQ. Trimming stripped 2 bases from V and 0 bases from J, with 14 bases between. CDR3 sequence (DNA): TGTGCCAGCAGCCAAATACTCGCGATCAGCTCCTACAATGAGCAGTTCTTC. It is translated as CASSQILAISSYNEQFF.

The genes are TRBV7-9 and TRBJ2-4; 7 bases map to TRBD1. The J call may be wrong; the DNA end is better matched by TRBJ2-5. The CDR3 is 15 residues long. The germline V gene has CDR1 SEHNR and CDR2 FQNEAQ (reference sequence). CDR3 bases: TGTGCCAGCAGCTTAGGATGGGACAGCCAAGAGACCCAGTACTTC. Translation: CASSLGWDSQETQYF.

As regards this clonotype: Since a much larger clone is just one base distant, this may be a read error. V is TRBV10-3 and J is TRBJ2-6, with a possible D match to TRBD1 (6 bases). The CDR3 sequence is 16 residues long. CDR1 and CDR2 (germline): ENHRY, SYGVKD. CDR3 amino acids: CAIPTGPISGANVRTF. Here the CDR3 DNA reads TGTGCCATTCCGACAGGCCCTATCTCTGGGGCCAACGTCCGGACTTTC.

The chain has TRBV9 and TRBJ1-1; 9 bases fit TRBD1. CDR1 is SGDLS and CDR2 is YYNGEE in the germline V gene. This CDR3 comprises 16 residues. V shed 2 bases and J 3 bases; nucleotides not matched to a gene: 8. The CDR3 loop reads CASSVGTGQGYTEAFF. In DNA form, the CDR3 reads TGTGCCAGCAGCGTCGGGACAGGGCAAGGGTACACTGAAGCTTTCTTT. The complete variable domain, with remaining parts taken from reference TRBV9 and TRBJ1-1, reads DSGVTQTPKHLITATGQRVTLRCSPRSGDLSVYWYQQSLDQGLQFLIQYYNGEERAKGNILERFSAQQFPDLHSELNLSSLELGDSALYFCASSVGTGQGYTEAFFGQGTRLTVV.

The chain employs TRBV20-1 and TRBJ2-7; the match to TRBD2 covers 13 bases. The CDR3 totals 14 residues. The V segment lost 3 bases and the J segment 6 bases; nucleotides outside the gene matches: 5. Germline CDR1 reads DFQATT; CDR2 reads SNEGSKA (reference sequence). In nucleotides, the CDR3 is TGCAGTGCTAGCCCGACTAGCGGGGGGAGCGAGCAGTACTTC. Protein: CSASPTSGGSEQYF.

To note about this clonotype: This may be a read error: a much more frequent sequence differs by one nucleotide. The V call is TRBV25-1, the J call TRBJ2-7, with 8 bases lining up with TRBD1. The V gene's germline CDR1 is MGHDK and CDR2 SYGVNS. Trimming cost V 3 bases and J 4 bases; bases outside gene matches: 5. This CDR3 has 14 amino acids. CDR3 in DNA: TGTGCCAGCAGTGAGACAGGGGCCTGTTACGAGCAGTACTTC. This encodes CASSETGACYEQYF.

This clonotype has more than one count but fewer than ten. DNA for the CDR3: TGCAGCGTTGAACCCAACAGGGGGAACACTGAAGCTTTCTTT. Encoded protein: CSVEPNRGNTEAFF. The chain joins TRBV29-1 to TRBJ1-1, with TRBD1 identical over 7 bases. This CDR3 is 14 amino acids long. With V trimmed by 2 bases and J by 1 base, 4 bases remained unmatched. CDR1 is SQVTM, CDR2 ANQGSEA, per germline.

In the case of this clonotype: A junction end diverges from the germline sequence, so it may reflect a read error. V and J are TRBV6-2 or TRBV6-3 and TRBJ2-1; D gene ambiguous. The germline V gene encodes CDR1 MNHEY and CDR2 SVGEGT. The CDR3 totals 18 residues. The CDR3 sequence is CAGSYSRVAGGVGDEQFF. The CDR3 DNA is TGTGCCGGCAGTTACTCACGAGTCGCTGGTGGGGTGGGCGATGAGCAGTTCTTC.

This clonotype was observed a handful of times. Given a much more abundant clone one base away, this may be a read error. This rearrangement joins TRBV29-1 to TRBJ2-1, with D possibly TRBD1 on 6 matching bases. Germline CDR1 and CDR2: SQVTM and ANQGSEA. The CDR3 length is 15 residues. The ends were cut back, 3 bases at V and 13 bases at J, with 25 bases in the middle. The CDR3 is CSVDAPDRPGETQFF. The CDR3 DNA reads as TGCAGCGTTGACGCGCCCGACAGGCCAGGGGAGACCCAGTTCTTC.

The V call is TRBV30, the J call TRBJ2-2; TRBD1 agrees at 9 bases. Trimming removed 6 bases from V and 4 bases from J; junction bases left unmatched: 6. Per germline, CDR1 GTSNPN and CDR2 SVGIG (reference sequence). The CDR3 loop spans 14 amino acids. This CDR3 is CACRGQGGTGELFF. CDR3 DNA: TGTGCCTGCCGGGGACAGGGAGGCACCGGGGAGCTGTTTTTT. The full variable domain, rest sourced from reference TRBV30 and TRBJ2-2, is SQTIHQWPATLVQPVGSPLSLECTVEGTSNPNLYWYRQAAGRGLQLLFYSVGIGQISSEVPQNLSASRPQDRQFILSSKKLLLSDSGFYLCACRGQGGTGELFFGEGSRLTVL.